This T cell receptor (beta chain) is from a study of blood T cell repertoires in COVID-19 (dated by TCRdb to about 2020). In the study overall: The collaborator samples originated in the United States, Italy and Spain and spanned the acute and convalescent phases of COVID-19. Where available, HLA class I and class II types were obtained from metadata supplied by the sample provider rather than from assay-based typing. Samples were obtained from the ongoing ImmuneRACE study (first 160 participants) and from some 1,300 subjects provided by 6 global collaborators. The material from the prospective study consisted of cDNA or gDNA derived from T cells, B-cell-depleted T cells, or PBMCs. A freely available public database, intended as a resource for researchers studying the immune response to SARS-CoV-2, is where the repertoires were released. Deeply sampled blood TCRbeta repertoires from subjects exposed to, actively infected with, or recovered from COVID-19 were included in the dataset. A de-identified subject ID, COVID-19 status, age in years and sex were almost always included in the sample metadata. What the work shows at the level of the full study, not this receptor alone: The quantity of clinical and demographic metadata differed by source and by participant and was supplied without curation.

TCRbeta CDR3 regions were amplified from genomic DNA using the immunoSEQ Assay, a bias-controlled multiplex PCR. The paper's processing steps were these. The number of nucleated cells in each sample was estimated from the amplification of reference gene primers within the assay. To quantify the absolute abundance of each unique TCRbeta CDR3 rearrangement, sequence reads were collapsed and filtered. For each sample, productive Simpson clonality was calculated as the square root of Simpson's diversity index across productive rearrangements. TCRdb carries this immuneACCESS record with in-frame sequences only. Its versions omit some clonotypes, under half of them owing to an unresolved V gene in the studies checked, with the rest unexplained. V and J calls and clone size are as listed in that table; D and trimming were resolved from the DNA. The sample table records roughly 120,000 clones; roughly four fifths of these occur just once. The ten most abundant clones make up 9.5% to 13% of the sample.

This clone was counted ten times or more. Its recognized antigen is unknown. Per-base quality was not reported, and no clone a single base away is much larger than it. The collaborating institutions used their own protocols to collect whole blood in K2EDTA tubes. Collaborator samples were shipped for TCRbeta analysis as frozen whole blood, isolated PBMCs, or DNA extracted from either sample type. The receptor's source is a human donor in a cohort sampled during active COVID-19. The sample taken for sequencing was peripheral blood.

The CDR3 has the sequence CASSQDRDYGYTF. The DNA reads as follows: TGTGCCAGCAGCCAAGACAGGGACTATGGCTACACCTTC. The V gene is TRBV5-4 and the J gene is TRBJ1-2; TRBD1 agrees with 7 junctional bases. At the junction V is shortened by 4 bases and J by 3 bases; bases outside the gene matches: 3. There are 13 amino acids in the CDR3, from cysteine to phenylalanine inclusive. Kept here is only the CDR3 DNA, which spans 39 bases and is read in frame from base 1. The germline V gene (reference sequence) gives CDR1 as SGHNT and CDR2 as YYREEE.